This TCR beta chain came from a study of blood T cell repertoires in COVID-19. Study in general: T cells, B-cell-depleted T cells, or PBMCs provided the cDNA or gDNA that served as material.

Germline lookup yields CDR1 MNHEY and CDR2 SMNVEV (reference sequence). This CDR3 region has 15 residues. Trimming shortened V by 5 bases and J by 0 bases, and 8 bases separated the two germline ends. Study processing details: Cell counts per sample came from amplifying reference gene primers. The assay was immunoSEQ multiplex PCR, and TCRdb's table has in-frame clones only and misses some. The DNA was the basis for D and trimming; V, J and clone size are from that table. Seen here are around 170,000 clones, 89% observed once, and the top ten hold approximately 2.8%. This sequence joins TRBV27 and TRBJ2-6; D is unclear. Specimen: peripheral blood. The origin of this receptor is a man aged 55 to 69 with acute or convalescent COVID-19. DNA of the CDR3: TGTGCCAGCAGTCGCCCGAGCTCTGGGGCCAACGTCCTGACTTTC. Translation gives CASSRPSSGANVLTF.